This T cell receptor beta chain was documented in a study of OX40 agonist ivuxolimab in advanced cancers. Study details: Three partial responders included one hepatocellular carcinoma patient and two cutaneous melanoma patients.

This CDR3 is 18 amino acids long. Germline V gives CDR1 SGHVS, CDR2 FQNEAQ. Trimming cost V 5 bases and J 7 bases; bases outside gene matches: 15. This clone occurred a few times. Generated by immunoSEQ multiplex PCR, the TCRdb table keeps only in-frame clones and is missing some. The profile shows roughly 1,800 clones, less than 75% of them singletons. This chain connects TRBV7-8 to TRBJ2-1; 12 nucleotides align to TRBD2. Sample: CD4+ or CD8+ T cells sorted from blood, taken in a trial of the OX40 agonist ivuxolimab. The source of this sequence is an adult with an advanced solid tumor such as melanoma, head and neck, liver or kidney cancer. CDR3 DNA sequence: TGTGCCAGCAGCAACCCGGCCCTAGCGGGGGGGCGGGTAAATGAGCAGTTCTTC. Translated: CASSNPALAGGRVNEQFF.